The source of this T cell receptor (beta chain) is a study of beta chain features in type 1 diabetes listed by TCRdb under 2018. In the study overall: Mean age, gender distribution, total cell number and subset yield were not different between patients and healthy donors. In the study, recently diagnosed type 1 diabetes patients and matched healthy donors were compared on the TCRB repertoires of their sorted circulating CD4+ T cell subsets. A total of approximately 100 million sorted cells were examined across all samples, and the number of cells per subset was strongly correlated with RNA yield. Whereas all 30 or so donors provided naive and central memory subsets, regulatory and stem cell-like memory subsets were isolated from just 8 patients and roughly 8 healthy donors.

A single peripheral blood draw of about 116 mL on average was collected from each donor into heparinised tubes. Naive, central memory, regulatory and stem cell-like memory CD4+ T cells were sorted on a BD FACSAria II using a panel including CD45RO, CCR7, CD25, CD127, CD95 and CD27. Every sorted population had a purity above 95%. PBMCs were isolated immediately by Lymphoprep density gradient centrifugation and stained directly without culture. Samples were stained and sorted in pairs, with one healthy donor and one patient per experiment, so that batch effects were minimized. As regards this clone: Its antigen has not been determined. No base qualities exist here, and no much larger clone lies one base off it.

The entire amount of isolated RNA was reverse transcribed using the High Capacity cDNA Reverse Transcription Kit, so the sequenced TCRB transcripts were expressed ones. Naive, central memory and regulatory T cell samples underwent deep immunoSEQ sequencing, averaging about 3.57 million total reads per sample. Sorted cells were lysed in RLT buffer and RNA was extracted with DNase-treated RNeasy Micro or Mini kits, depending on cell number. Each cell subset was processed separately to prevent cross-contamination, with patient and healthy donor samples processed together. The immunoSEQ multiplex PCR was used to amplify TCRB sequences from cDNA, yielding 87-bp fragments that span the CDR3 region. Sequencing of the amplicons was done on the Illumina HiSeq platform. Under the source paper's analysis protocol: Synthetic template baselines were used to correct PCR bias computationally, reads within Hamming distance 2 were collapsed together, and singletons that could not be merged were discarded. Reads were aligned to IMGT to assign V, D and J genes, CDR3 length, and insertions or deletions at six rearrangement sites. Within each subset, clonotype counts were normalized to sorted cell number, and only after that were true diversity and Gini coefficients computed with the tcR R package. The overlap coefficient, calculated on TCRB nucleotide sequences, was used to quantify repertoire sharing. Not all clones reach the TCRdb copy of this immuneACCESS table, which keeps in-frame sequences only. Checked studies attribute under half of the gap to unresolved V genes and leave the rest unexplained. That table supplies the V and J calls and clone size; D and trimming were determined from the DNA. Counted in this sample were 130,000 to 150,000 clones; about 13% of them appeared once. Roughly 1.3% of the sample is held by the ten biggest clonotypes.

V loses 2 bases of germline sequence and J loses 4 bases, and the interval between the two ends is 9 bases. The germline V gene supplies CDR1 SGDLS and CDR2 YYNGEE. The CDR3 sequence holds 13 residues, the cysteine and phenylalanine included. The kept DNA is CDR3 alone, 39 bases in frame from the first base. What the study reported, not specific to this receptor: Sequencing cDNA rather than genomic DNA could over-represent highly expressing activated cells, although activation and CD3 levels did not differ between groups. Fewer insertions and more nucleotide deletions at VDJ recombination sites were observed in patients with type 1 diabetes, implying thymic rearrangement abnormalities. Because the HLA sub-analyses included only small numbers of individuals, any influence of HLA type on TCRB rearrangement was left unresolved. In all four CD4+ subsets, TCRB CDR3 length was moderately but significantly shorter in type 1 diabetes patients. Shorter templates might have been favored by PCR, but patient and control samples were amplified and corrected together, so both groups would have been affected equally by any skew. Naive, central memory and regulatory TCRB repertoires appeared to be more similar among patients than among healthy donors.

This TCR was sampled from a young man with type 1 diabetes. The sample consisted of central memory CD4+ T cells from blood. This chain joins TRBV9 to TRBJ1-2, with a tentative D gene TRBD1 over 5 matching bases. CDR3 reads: CASSVETAYGYTF. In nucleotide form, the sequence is TGTGCCAGCAGCGTTGAGACAGCCTATGGCTACACCTTC. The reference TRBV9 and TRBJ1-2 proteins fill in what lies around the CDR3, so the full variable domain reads DSGVTQTPKHLITATGQRVTLRCSPRSGDLSVYWYQQSLDQGLQFLIQYYNGEERAKGNILERFSAQQFPDLHSELNLSSLELGDSALYFCASSVETAYGYTFGSGTRLTVV.